This entry is about one T cell receptor (beta chain). What it recognizes is unknown. These data belong to a study of vaccination and CD4 T cells after COVID-19. Study overall: The post-COVID sampling time was a median roughly 99 days after diagnosis, ranging from 35 to 161.

The Oncomine TCR Beta short-read assay sequenced DNA from cultured CD4+ T cells. Via MiXCR, TCRdb re-called the PCR reads, giving one row per CDR3 protein. The sample has under 25,000 distinct CDR3 sequences; approximately 67% are singletons. V was clipped by 2 bases and J by 4 bases; unmatched bases: 0. The CDR3 spans 14 residues. Per the germline V gene, CDR1 is MNHEY and CDR2 is SVGEGT. Stated treatment: approximately 11-day PBMC culture with coronavirus spike peptide pools or control peptides (ViraFEST assay). PBMCs were cultured at two million per well with roughly 9 IU/ml IL-2 and roughly 10 ug/ml peptide pools. Half the medium was exchanged for fresh IL-2 medium on days 3 and 7. From the approximately eleven-day cultures, CD4+ T cells were isolated by negative selection.

The specimen sequenced was CD4+ T cells from blood, cultured in vitro. The chain links TRBV6-2 or TRBV6-3 to TRBJ2-3, with TRBD1 matching over 10 bases. The source is a human donor who had recovered from COVID-19. The CDR3 nucleotides read TGTGCCAGCAGTTACGGGACAGGGGCAGATACGCAGTATTTT. Protein: CASSYGTGADTQYF.